This TCR beta chain was recovered during a study of blood T cell repertoires in COVID-19. Study information: From the United States, Italy and Spain came samples of acute and convalescent COVID-19. Sources were T cells, B-cell-depleted T cells, or PBMCs; the material itself was cDNA or gDNA.

In the source study's methods: The assay estimated nucleated cells by amplifying reference gene primers. Clones were sequenced by immunoSEQ multiplex PCR, and TCRdb holds only the in-frame ones, with some missing. For V, J and clone size, that table is used; D and trimming come from the DNA. This repertoire shows around 83,000 clones, approximately 87% found once; its top ten account for roughly 15%. The CDR3 spans 18 residues. Trimming took off 1 base at V and 1 base at J, with 18 bases between the two ends. Germline-derived CDR1 and CDR2 are LGHNT and FRNRAP. Sequenced input: peripheral blood. The chain couples TRBV12-5 to TRBJ2-3; D might be TRBD1 (5 bases). This TCR derives from a woman between 65 and 79 years old with acute or convalescent COVID-19. DNA for the CDR3: TGTGCTAGTGGTTTGGAATTCGGGCTCCAAGGGGGCACAGATACGCAGTATTTT. The encoded protein is CASGLEFGLQGGTDTQYF.